The 32 T cell receptor beta chains listed next were all sequenced from one sample in a study of CD8 T cells in ankylosing spondylitis. TCRdb independently ran MiXCR on the 5' RACE reads; one entry per CDR3 protein. Altogether roughly 160,000 distinct CDR3 sequences are present, around 10% being singletons, with the ten largest covering almost 30%. The sample comprised blood, either unsorted or a sorted T cell fraction (not recorded which). These receptors were collected from a male donor with ankylosing spondylitis or in good health (not recorded which).

This clonotype has at least ten counts. CDR3 amino acids: CASSSTGEKETQYF. CDR3 nucleotide sequence: TGTGCCAGCAGCTCGACAGGGGAAAAAGAGACCCAGTACTTC. This rearrangement joins TRBV7-2 to TRBJ2-5; 8 nucleotides agree with TRBD1. The CDR3 has 14 residues. With V trimmed by 4 bases and J by 3 bases, 4 bases remained unmatched. Germline values: CDR1 SGHTA, CDR2 FQGNSA.

This clonotype came up a few times. The chain carries TRBV7-9 and TRBJ1-5; 9 nucleotides align to TRBD1. V lost 5 bases to trimming and J lost 5 bases; unmatched junction nucleotides: 10. Germline V gives CDR1 SEHNR, CDR2 FQNEAQ (reference sequence). There are 16 residues in the CDR3. The CDR3 sequence: CASSRTDRGRDQPQHF. The CDR3 DNA sequence: TGTGCCAGCAGCCGCACGGACAGGGGACGTGATCAGCCCCAGCATTTT.

This clonotype has a handful of counts. This chain connects TRBV6-5 to TRBJ1-1, with 8 bases matching TRBD1. Germline CDR1 is MNHEY and CDR2 is SVGAGI. This CDR3 has 17 residues. The V segment lost 4 bases and the J segment 5 bases; nucleotides outside the gene matches: 15. The CDR3 sequence: CASSSRTGPSSLTEAFF. The CDR3 DNA sequence: TGTGCCAGCAGTTCCCGGACAGGGCCAAGCTCTTTGACTGAAGCTTTCTTT.

The chain is built from TRBV7-2 and TRBJ2-5, with 14 bases identical to TRBD2. The length of the CDR3 is 15 residues. Trimming cost V 5 bases and J 7 bases; bases outside gene matches: 6. Germline V CDR1 and CDR2: SGHTA, FQGNSA. The CDR3 sequence is CASSRGLAGVGTQYF. As DNA, the CDR3 is TGTGCCAGCAGCCGGGGACTAGCGGGAGTAGGGACCCAGTACTTC.

This clonotype showed up just a few times. The rearrangement joins TRBV5-6 to TRBJ2-5; no clear D gene. The CDR3 has 14 amino acids. The V gene's germline CDR1 is SGHDT and CDR2 YYEEEE. V dropped 0 bases and J dropped 0 bases, with 6 bases sitting between them. CDR3: CASSLVSYQETQYF. The CDR3, as DNA: TGTGCCAGCAGCTTGGTTTCGTACCAAGAGACCCAGTACTTC.

This clonotype has ten or more counts. The genes are TRBV20-1 and TRBJ2-3; D unresolved. V was clipped by 3 bases and J by 4 bases, with 17 bases between them. The length of the CDR3 is 15 residues. Germline lookup yields CDR1 DFQATT and CDR2 SNEGSKA (reference sequence). The CDR3 DNA reads as TGCAGTGCTAGTGGTCGGGCGGAGAACCCAGATACGCAGTATTTT. It encodes CSASGRAENPDTQYF.

This clonotype was picked up many times. CDR3 DNA: TGTGCCAGTAACTTCGGACAGGACCCCCTGGAGACCCAGTACTTC. This codes for CASNFGQDPLETQYF. J is TRBJ2-5 and V is TRBV19; 7 bases align to TRBD1. The germline gives CDR1 LNHDA, CDR2 SQIVND (reference sequence). J lost 5 bases, V lost 7 bases, and 13 bases had no gene match. The CDR3 contains 15 residues.

This clonotype was counted between two and nine times. This chain connects TRBV25-1 to TRBJ1-4; 10 positions agree with TRBD1. The V gene's germline CDR1 is MGHDK and CDR2 SYGVNS. After removal of 4 bases from V and 8 bases from J, the junction contained 7 bases not matched to a gene. This CDR3 is built from 15 residues. The DNA for the CDR3 is TGTGCCAGCAGTGGGTTAAGGACAGGGGGGGAAAAACTGTTTTTT. Translating it yields CASSGLRTGGEKLFF.

This clonotype was observed at least ten times. The chain joins TRBV5-1 to TRBJ1-1, with D hard to call. The ends were cut back, 1 base at V and 0 bases at J, with 16 bases in the middle. Germline V CDR1 and CDR2: SGHRS, YFSETQ. The CDR3 spans 17 residues. CDR3 DNA: TGCGCCAGCAGCTTGAGCCCCCTTTTGGCACTGAACACTGAAGCTTTCTTT. Translating it yields CASSLSPLLALNTEAFF. The entire variable domain, with the rest obtained from reference TRBV5-1 and TRBJ1-1, is as follows: KAGVTQTPRYLIKTRGQQVTLSCSPISGHRSVSWYQQTPGQGLQFLFEYFSETQRNKGNFPGRFSGRQFSNSRSEMNVSTLELGDSALYLCASSLSPLLALNTEAFFGQGTRLTVV.

The sample holds a few counts of this clonotype. The V call is TRBV13, the J call TRBJ2-2; D possibly corresponds to TRBD2 (5 bases). The CDR3 is 13 amino acids. V gave up 5 bases and J gave up 6 bases, with 10 bases separating them. From germline, CDR1 is PRHDT and CDR2 FYEKMQ (reference sequence). CDR3 amino acids: CASSPDYSGELFF. CDR3 DNA: TGTGCCAGCAGCCCTGACTACTCCGGGGAGCTGTTTTTT.

Only one count was recorded for this clonotype. A much larger clone is a single base away; this may be a read error. The CDR3 here is CAISSKGRALQETQYF. The CDR3 DNA is TGTGCCATCAGCTCGAAGGGCAGGGCGCTACAAGAGACCCAGTACTTC. This chain uses TRBV11-2 with TRBJ2-5, with a tentative D call TRBD1 (5 bases). This CDR3 has 16 amino acids. In germline, CDR1 is SGHAT, CDR2 FQNNGV. The whole variable domain, filled in from reference TRBV11-2 and TRBJ2-5, reads EAGVAQSPRYKIIEKRQSVAFWCNPISGHATLYWYQQILGQGPKLLIQFQNNGVVDDSQLPKDRFSAERLKGVDSTLKIQPAKLEDSAVYLCAISSKGRALQETQYFGPGTRLLVL.

This chain connects TRBV23-1 to TRBJ2-7, with 7 bases fitting TRBD1. TRBV23-1 is an ORF for which the function is uncertain. V was pared by 9 bases and J by 3 bases, with 5 bases of the junction left unmatched. This CDR3 contains 12 residues. CDR3 region: CAREDRDYEQYF. Here the CDR3 DNA reads TGCGCCAGGGAAGACAGGGACTACGAGCAGTACTTC.

This clonotype showed up many times. The V call is TRBV20-1, the J call TRBJ1-1; D gene unclear. Germline CDR1 is DFQATT and CDR2 is SNEGSKA (reference sequence). The CDR3 is 13 amino acids. The ends were cut back, 5 bases at V and 6 bases at J, with 16 bases in the middle. CDR3 nucleotides: TGCAGTGCTCAGAGGTTAAGTAGGGCTGAAGCTTTCTTT. Translating gives CSAQRLSRAEAFF.

This clonotype occurred a few times. The rearrangement joins TRBV3-1 to TRBJ2-2; D is undetermined. The CDR3 length is 14 residues. CDR1 LGHDT and CDR2 YNNKEL come from the germline V gene (reference sequence). Trimming removed 4 bases from V and 0 bases from J, with 6 bases in between. The CDR3: CASSRFSNTGELFF. The DNA of the CDR3 is TGTGCCAGCAGCCGTTTTTCGAACACCGGGGAGCTGTTTTTT.

This clonotype has at least ten counts. The chain joins TRBV18 to TRBJ2-3; 9 bases match TRBD2. This CDR3 has 15 residues. J gave up 3 bases and V 4 bases, and 5 bases lay outside the gene matches. The V gene's germline CDR1 is KGHSH and CDR2 LQKENI. In DNA form, the CDR3 reads TGTGCCAGCTCACGACTAGCGGAGGCGACAGATACGCAGTATTTT. It yields the protein CASSRLAEATDTQYF.

This clonotype has ten or more counts. The chain uses TRBV10-3 and TRBJ2-1; D is uncertain. The germline gives CDR1 ENHRY, CDR2 SYGVKD. There are 14 residues in the CDR3. Trimming cost V 3 bases and J 6 bases, with 12 bases left between them. CDR3 DNA sequence: TGTGCCATCAGTGAAGTTAGGCCTAGCAATGAGCAGTTCTTC. The encoded protein is CAISEVRPSNEQFF.

At least ten counts were recorded for this clonotype. The J gene is TRBJ2-1, the V gene TRBV5-1; 7 bases agree with TRBD2. The trim removed 0 bases at V and 7 bases at J, leaving 10 bases unmatched. The CDR3 length is 16 residues. Germline V gene lookup returns CDR1 SGHRS and CDR2 YFSETQ. This chain's CDR3 is CASSLDGRPPKNEQFF. CDR3 sequence (DNA): TGCGCCAGCAGCTTGGACGGGAGGCCCCCTAAGAATGAGCAGTTCTTC.

This clonotype was recorded many times. The chain uses TRBV6-1 and TRBJ2-1; the D is unclear. Germline V CDR1 and CDR2: MNHNS, SASEGT. This CDR3 has 12 amino acids. The V end was cut by 10 bases, the J end by 5 bases, with 12 bases between. This CDR3 reads CATRPTHNEQFF. DNA of the CDR3: TGTGCCACACGACCGACGCACAATGAGCAGTTCTTC.

This clonotype was picked up many times. V is TRBV28 and J is TRBJ1-2; no clear D. The ends were cut back, 4 bases at V and 4 bases at J, with 13 bases in the middle. The germline V gene encodes CDR1 MDHEN and CDR2 SYDVKM. This CDR3 has 14 amino acids. CDR3 region: CASSSPPRTYGYTF. Written as DNA, the CDR3 is TGTGCCAGCAGTTCCCCCCCCAGGACCTATGGCTACACCTTC.

This clonotype was recorded a few times. The chain has TRBV19 and TRBJ1-1; D not resolved. Germline loops: CDR1 LNHDA, CDR2 SQIVND (reference sequence). V lost 4 bases and J lost 4, with 16 bases in between. CDR3 length equals 15 residues. The CDR3 sequence: CASSKGWGGFTEAFF. In DNA form, the CDR3 reads TGTGCCAGTAGTAAAGGATGGGGAGGTTTCACTGAAGCTTTCTTT. Based on the CDR3 plus reference TRBV19 and TRBJ1-1, the full variable domain is DGGITQSPKYLFRKEGQNVTLSCEQNLNHDAMYWYRQDPGQGLRLIYYSQIVNDFQKGDIAEGYSVSREKKESFPLTVTSAQKNPTAFYLCASSKGWGGFTEAFFGQGTRLTVV.

This clonotype was observed at least ten times. The chain has TRBV2 and TRBJ2-5; TRBD2 matches 11 bases. J lost 5 bases, V lost 7 bases, and 9 bases had no gene match. CDR1 and CDR2 from the germline V gene are SNHLY and FYNNEI. This CDR3 has 15 residues. The CDR3: CASTLAGVGRETQYF. CDR3 DNA: TGTGCCAGCACACTAGCGGGAGTCGGGAGGGAGACCCAGTACTTC.

This clonotype showed up many times. As the CDR3 is not closed by the conserved phenylalanine or tryptophan, this likely results from a read error. The limits of the CDR3 on the DNA are not certain, so only TCRdb's listed CDR3 is given. The chain is built from TRBV3-1 and TRBJ2-5; the tabulated D call, TRBD2, remains unverified against the DNA. The CDR3 is 16 amino acids in total, end residues counted. CDR1 and CDR2 from the germline V gene are LGHDT and YNNKEL (reference sequence). CDR3 residues: CASSPGSGLGGTLRSL.

This clonotype was recorded at least ten times. The chain has TRBV6-2 or TRBV6-3 and TRBJ1-1; D remains ambiguous. From germline, CDR1 is MNHEY and CDR2 SVGEGT. The length of the CDR3 is 14 residues. The V end was cut by 2 bases, the J end by 0 bases, with 7 bases between. The CDR3 protein is CASSYDGMNTEAFF. The DNA of the CDR3 is TGTGCCAGCAGTTACGACGGCATGAACACTGAAGCTTTCTTT.

This clonotype has at least ten counts. V is TRBV5-1 and J is TRBJ2-1; the match to TRBD1 covers 8 bases. This CDR3 is built from 15 residues. Germline V CDR1 and CDR2: SGHRS, YFSETQ. Trimming at V came to 0 bases and at J to 3 bases, leaving 2 bases not matched to a gene. The CDR3 DNA reads TGCGCCAGCAGCTTGGAGGGGACAGGCTACAATGAGCAGTTCTTC. Residues: CASSLEGTGYNEQFF. Full variable domain (missing parts from reference TRBV5-1 and TRBJ2-1): KAGVTQTPRYLIKTRGQQVTLSCSPISGHRSVSWYQQTPGQGLQFLFEYFSETQRNKGNFPGRFSGRQFSNSRSEMNVSTLELGDSALYLCASSLEGTGYNEQFFGPGTRLTVL.

This clonotype was seen many times. The V gene is TRBV11-2, the J gene TRBJ2-3, with a tentative D call TRBD2 (6 bases). Trimming removed 5 bases from V and 2 bases from J, with 17 bases in between. Germline CDR1 and CDR2: SGHAT and FQNNGV. The CDR3 extends over 16 amino acids. The CDR3 loop reads CASSTQPGLFTDTQYF. The CDR3 region has the DNA TGTGCCAGCAGCACACAACCGGGACTGTTCACAGATACGCAGTATTTT.

This clonotype has ten or more counts. The rearrangement links TRBV5-1 to TRBJ2-3; D ambiguous. The CDR3 contains 15 residues. Trimming shortened V by 5 bases and J by 0 bases, and 13 bases separated the two germline ends. Germline V gene lookup returns CDR1 SGHRS and CDR2 YFSETQ. DNA for the CDR3: TGCGCCAGCAGTTCGACGGCGCATAGCACAGATACGCAGTATTTT. The encoded protein is CASSSTAHSTDTQYF.

A few counts support this clonotype. V is TRBV29-1 and J is TRBJ2-7, with 12 bases identical to TRBD2. CDR1 and CDR2 from the germline V gene are SQVTM and ANQGSEA. The CDR3 spans 15 residues. The V and J ends lost 4 bases and 4 bases, in that order; junction bases with no gene match: 8. As DNA, the CDR3 is TGCAGCGTTGGGAGTTGGACTAGCGGGATTTACGAGCAGTACTTC. Amino acid sequence: CSVGSWTSGIYEQYF.

This clonotype was counted many times. V gene TRBV5-1 combines with J gene TRBJ1-1; maybe TRBD1 (6 bases). Germline V gene sequence: CDR1 SGHRS, CDR2 YFSETQ. Trimming stripped 2 bases from V and 3 bases from J, with 14 bases between. The CDR3 contains 15 residues. The CDR3 loop is CASSLQGGSDTEAFF. Here the CDR3 DNA reads TGCGCCAGCAGCTTACAGGGAGGTAGTGACACTGAAGCTTTCTTT.

The chain employs TRBV5-6 and TRBJ1-5, with D unresolved. Germline V gives CDR1 SGHDT, CDR2 YYEEEE. The CDR3 is 14 residues long. With 1 base removed from V and 4 bases from J, the gap between germline ends came to 9 bases. The CDR3 DNA reads TGTGCCAGCAGCTTGATCCGGGGTAATCAGCCCCAGCATTTT. This encodes CASSLIRGNQPQHF. Supplemented by reference TRBV5-6 and TRBJ1-5, the full variable domain reads DAGVTQSPTHLIKTRGQQVTLRCSPKSGHDTVSWYQQALGQGPQFIFQYYEEEERQRGNFPDRFSGHQFPNYSSELNVNALLLGDSALYLCASSLIRGNQPQHFGDGTRLSIL.

This clonotype was seen repeatedly, ten times or more. V is TRBV5-1 and J is TRBJ1-2, with TRBD1 matching 8 bases. CDR1 and CDR2 from the germline V gene are SGHRS and YFSETQ. CDR3 length: 14 amino acids. The V and J ends lost 5 bases and 1 base, in that order; junction bases with no gene match: 4. The CDR3 region is CASRRQGHNYGYTF. The CDR3 DNA reads TGCGCCAGCAGACGACAGGGGCATAACTATGGCTACACCTTC.

This clonotype was detected a few times. V is TRBV3-1 and J is TRBJ2-3; 7 nucleotides line up with TRBD2. J was trimmed by 3 bases and V by 0 bases; bases with no gene match: 6. The CDR3 extends over 16 amino acids. Germline V gives CDR1 LGHDT, CDR2 YNNKEL (reference sequence). The CDR3 nucleotides read TGTGCCAGCAGCCAAGATCCCGGGAGGAGGACAGATACGCAGTATTTT. Its protein is CASSQDPGRRTDTQYF.

This clonotype was counted ten times or more. J is TRBJ1-2 and V is TRBV10-3; D gene uncertain. V was trimmed by 0 bases and J by 13 bases, leaving 15 bases between them. CDR1 and CDR2 from the germline V gene are ENHRY and SYGVKD. This CDR3 spans 13 amino acids. Written as DNA, the CDR3 is TGTGCCATCAGTGAGTCGACTCGCAACCTCTGCACCTTC. It specifies CAISESTRNLCTF.